The 19 T cell receptor beta chains given below trace back to one sample, sequenced in a study of CD8+ T cells in alopecia areata. Treatment described: oral pan-JAK inhibitor, 5-10 mg twice daily. Extracted RNA was reverse transcribed, and the resulting cDNA served as sequencing template. Sequencing was performed with immunoSEQ multiplex PCR; in TCRdb, only in-frame clones are kept and a portion is missing. The sample has over 250,000 clones, 60% seen once; the top ten hold 0.75% to 0.95%. Here the sequenced sample was CD4+ T cells sorted from blood, taken at roughly week 53, from a patient treated with tofacitinib. The receptors were gathered from a human donor with alopecia areata.

The chain combines TRBV5-1 with TRBJ2-5; D is unresolved. V was cut by 0 bases and J by 2 bases, with 8 bases left in between. Germline lookup yields CDR1 SGHRS and CDR2 YFSETQ. The CDR3 spans 14 residues. The CDR3 DNA reads as TGCGCCAGCAGCTTGGTAGGGCAGCAAGAGACCCAGTACTTC. As protein: CASSLVGQQETQYF.

This clone was detected only once. The chain links TRBV7-3 to TRBJ2-1; TRBD2 aligns across 10 bases. CDR1 is SGHTA, CDR2 FQGTGA, per germline. The CDR3 loop spans 15 amino acids. V lost 5 bases and J lost 5; bases outside the gene matches: 6. The CDR3 DNA follows: TGTGCCAGCAGCCAAGCTAGCGGGGGTAACAATGAGCAGTTCTTC. Residues: CASSQASGGNNEQFF. Complete variable domain (other parts from reference TRBV7-3 and TRBJ2-1): GAGVSQTPSNKVTEKGKYVELRCDPISGHTALYWYRQSLGQGPEFLIYFQGTGAADDSGLPNDRFFAVRPEGSVSTLKIQRTERGDSAVYLCASSQASGGNNEQFFGPGTRLTVL.

The V call is TRBV18, the J call TRBJ1-2; D is uncertain. Germline CDR1 KGHSH, CDR2 LQKENI. Trimming removed 6 bases from V and 6 bases from J, with 20 bases in between. The CDR3 length is 15 residues. In DNA, the CDR3 is TGTGCCAGCTCCCCAGACGTCCCCAAGGTGGATGGCTACACCTTC. Protein: CASSPDVPKVDGYTF.

The chain links TRBV18 to TRBJ1-1; 7 positions match TRBD1. The CDR3 spans 15 residues. Trimming took 6 bases from V and 1 from J; bases not matched to a gene: 8. Germline-derived CDR1 and CDR2 are KGHSH and LQKENI. CDR3 coding DNA: TGTGCCAGCTCTCCGAACCGGGACAGGAACACTGAAGCTTTCTTT. Protein: CASSPNRDRNTEAFF.

This rearrangement joins TRBV29-1 to TRBJ1-1; D possibly corresponds to TRBD1 (6 bases). Trimming stripped 8 bases from V and 1 base from J, with 14 bases between. Germline CDR1 and CDR2: SQVTM and ANQGSEA. CDR3 length: 13 amino acids. CDR3: CSIAGASNTEAFF. In DNA, the CDR3 is TGCAGCATTGCAGGGGCCTCGAACACTGAAGCTTTCTTT.

The chain carries TRBV29-1 and TRBJ1-1, with a possible D match to TRBD1 (6 bases). V lost 7 bases to trimming and J lost 4 bases, with 16 bases between them. Germline V lookup: CDR1 SQVTM, CDR2 ANQGSEA. The CDR3 extends over 13 amino acids. CDR3 coding DNA: TGCAGCGCCCGGCCGGGAGGGGGCACTGAAGCTTTCTTT. Translating gives CSARPGGGTEAFF. The full variable domain, with the rest looked up from reference TRBV29-1 and TRBJ1-1, is SAVISQKPSRDICQRGTSLTIQCQVDSQVTMMFWYRQQPGQSLTLIATANQGSEATYESGFVIDKFPISRPNLTFSTLTVSNMSPEDSSIYLCSARPGGGTEAFFGQGTRLTVV.

This sequence joins TRBV6-6 and TRBJ2-5; D is perhaps TRBD2 (6 bases). The germline gives CDR1 MNHNY, CDR2 SVGAGI (reference sequence). The germline V and J ends were trimmed by 7 bases and 5 bases, with 20 bases remaining between them. CDR3 length: 15 residues. The CDR3 loop reads CASTLNGLGRETQYF. CDR3 nucleotide sequence: TGTGCCAGCACTCTCAACGGTTTAGGGAGGGAGACCCAGTACTTC.

Only a few counts were recorded for this clone. Here the CDR3 reads CASRVQGDPGGYTF. The DNA for the CDR3 is TGTGCCAGCAGGGTACAGGGGGATCCAGGCGGCTACACCTTC. This chain joins TRBV6-6 and TRBJ1-2; 8 positions agree with TRBD1. CDR1 and CDR2 from the germline V gene are MNHNY and SVGAGI (reference sequence). Trimming took 6 bases from V and 8 from J; bases not matched to a gene: 11. This CDR3 is 14 amino acids long.

This clone was observed a few times. This rearrangement joins TRBV19 to TRBJ2-1, with D possibly TRBD2 on 6 matching bases. Germline CDR1 LNHDA, CDR2 SQIVND (reference sequence). V gave up 3 bases and J gave up 3 bases, with 12 bases separating them. This CDR3 is built from 15 residues. The CDR3 nucleotides read TGTGCCAGTAGTATTACCCGGGAGAACTACAATGAGCAGTTCTTC. It codes for CASSITRENYNEQFF.

This chain joins TRBV10-3 and TRBJ1-2; a possible D gene is TRBD1 (6 bases). The CDR3 runs to 12 residues. Trimming cost V 10 bases and J 2 bases, with 11 bases left between them. The germline gives CDR1 ENHRY, CDR2 SYGVKD. CDR3 sequence: CASRGTNYGYTF. CDR3 DNA sequence: TGTGCCAGCAGAGGGACAAACTATGGCTACACCTTC.

About this clone itself: Distinct nucleotide sequences in the sample also encode this CDR3. The chain joins TRBV29-1 to TRBJ1-1; 8 positions match TRBD1. Germline V gives CDR1 SQVTM, CDR2 ANQGSEA. J lost 0 bases, V lost 7 bases, and 4 bases had no gene match. The length of the CDR3 is 13 residues. The CDR3: CSAGTGLNTEAFF. DNA of the CDR3: TGCAGCGCAGGGACAGGCTTGAACACTGAAGCTTTCTTT.

The rearrangement joins TRBV6-6 to TRBJ2-1; TRBD2 agrees at 12 bases. Per the germline V gene, CDR1 is MNHNY and CDR2 is SVGAGI (reference sequence). This CDR3 comprises 13 residues. The V gene end was trimmed by 7 bases and the J gene end by 11 bases; junction bases not matched to a gene: 6. The DNA of the CDR3 is TGTGCCAGCACAGCTAGCGGGGGGGGAAAGCAGTTCTTC. The encoded protein is CASTASGGGKQFF.

This chain links TRBV11-1 with TRBJ2-1; TRBD1 matches 8 bases. Germline values: CDR1 SGHAT, CDR2 FQDESV (reference sequence). This CDR3 region has 16 residues. The V and J ends lost 5 bases and 6 bases, in that order; junction bases with no gene match: 12. DNA of the CDR3: TGTGCCAGCAGCGCAAAGAAGGACAGGGAGAGCAATGAGCAGTTCTTC. The encoded protein is CASSAKKDRESNEQFF. The full variable domain, rest sourced from reference TRBV11-1 and TRBJ2-1, is EAEVAQSPRYKITEKSQAVAFWCDPISGHATLYWYRQILGQGPELLVQFQDESVVDDSQLPKDRFSAERLKGVDSTLKIQPAELGDSAMYLCASSAKKDRESNEQFFGPGTRLTVL.

This clone has a handful of counts. The chain uses TRBV19 and TRBJ1-1; D is undetermined. CDR3 length: 13 residues. The germline gives CDR1 LNHDA, CDR2 SQIVND (reference sequence). V lost 5 bases, J lost 4 bases, and 11 bases lay in between. CDR3 in DNA: TGTGCCAGTAGTCCCATCAGCGGCACTGAAGCTTTCTTT. It specifies CASSPISGTEAFF.

V and J are TRBV6-6 and TRBJ2-7, with D hard to call. Germline CDR1 and CDR2: MNHNY and SVGAGI (reference sequence). V lost 5 bases and J 4 bases, leaving 12 bases between the germline ends. The CDR3 is 13 amino acids. The CDR3 DNA reads TGTGCCAGCAGTACGCCCAACAAATACGAGCAGTACTTC. It is translated as CASSTPNKYEQYF.

The chain combines TRBV4-2 with TRBJ1-6; 7 positions agree with TRBD1. V was pared by 4 bases and J by 10 bases, with 10 bases of the junction left unmatched. Per germline, CDR1 LGHNA and CDR2 YNFKEQ. The CDR3 covers 15 residues. Here the CDR3 DNA reads TGTGCCAGCAGCCGAAACGACAGGGAGAACTCACCCCTCCACTTT. This gives the protein CASSRNDRENSPLHF.

This chain connects TRBV15 to TRBJ1-1; D is possibly TRBD1 (5 bases). V was pared by 5 bases and J by 0 bases, with 7 bases between. The CDR3 sequence is 13 residues long. The germline gives CDR1 LNHNV, CDR2 YYDKDF (reference sequence). In DNA form, the CDR3 reads TGTGCCACCAGCGAGACAGTGAACACTGAAGCTTTCTTT. It codes for CATSETVNTEAFF. The full variable domain, with the rest looked up from reference TRBV15 and TRBJ1-1, is DAMVIQNPRYQVTQFGKPVTLSCSQTLNHNVMYWYQQKSSQAPKLLFHYYDKDFNNEADTPDNFQSRRPNTSFCFLDIRSPGLGDTAMYLCATSETVNTEAFFGQGTRLTVV.

The V call is TRBV30, the J call TRBJ1-2; 7 nucleotides match TRBD1. Germline CDR1 reads GTSNPN; CDR2 reads SVGIG (reference sequence). The CDR3 runs 14 residues. The CDR3 nucleotides are TGTGCTTCATACCGGGACAGATCTTACTATGGCTACACCTTC. Translation: CASYRDRSYYGYTF. The full variable domain, its missing parts supplied by reference TRBV30 and TRBJ1-2, is SQTIHQWPATLVQPVGSPLSLECTVEGTSNPNLYWYRQAAGRGLQLLFYSVGIGQISSEVPQNLSASRPQDRQFILSSKKLLLSDSGFYLCASYRDRSYYGYTFGSGTRLTVV.

The chain combines TRBV5-6 with TRBJ1-1, with no clear D. Germline-derived CDR1 and CDR2 are SGHDT and YYEEEE. Trimming stripped 2 bases from V and 0 bases from J, with 8 bases between. This CDR3 region has 14 residues. The CDR3 protein is CASSLAALNTEAFF. CDR3 bases: TGTGCCAGCAGCTTAGCAGCCTTGAACACTGAAGCTTTCTTT.